Below are 10 T cell receptor beta chains sequenced from a single sample in a study of CD8+ T cells in alopecia areata. The study sorted pooled cutaneous lymph node cells by CD4, CD8alpha, NKG2D, NKG2ACE and other markers. Extraction of RNA preceded its reverse transcription into cDNA, which served as the sequencing template. The protocol was immunoSEQ multiplex PCR, while the TCRdb copy is restricted to in-frame clones and leaves out a portion. Singletons are absent from the sample, which has 250,000 or so clones. What was sequenced was CD4+ T cells sorted from a lymph node. These receptors came from a C3H/HeJ mouse with alopecia areata. The strain's MHC: H2-k.

About this clone itself: Gene names and germline match the mouse. The read stops 4 residues short of the end of the CDR3; the missing end is completed from the germline J gene. The chain is built from TRBV19 and TRBJ2-7; no firm D call. From germline, CDR1 is FNHDT and CDR2 SITEND (reference sequence). The CDR3 has 12 residues. The CDR3 loop is CASSPTFYEQYF. Partial CDR3 DNA: TGTGCCAGCAGCCCGACTTTTTAT.

This clone was counted a few times. The germline and genes are mouse ones. The read halts 4 residues ahead of the CDR3 end, with the missing end drawn from the germline J gene. Other DNA sequences in the sample encode the same CDR3. This sequence joins TRBV31 and TRBJ2-3, with 8 bases that match TRBD2. Germline lookup yields CDR1 GKSSPN and CDR2 SITVG. The CDR3 has 16 amino acids. V was pared by 0 bases and J by 1 base, with 6 bases of the junction left unmatched. The part of the CDR3 DNA that was read is TGTGCCTGGAGTCTTGGGCTGGGGGGAGGTGCAGAA. Translated, it gives CAWSLGLGGGAE. The whole CDR3 sequence is CAWSLGLGGGAETLYF. Supplemented by reference TRBV31 and TRBJ2-3, the full variable domain reads AQTIHQWPVAEIKAVGSPLSLGCTIKGKSSPNLYWYWQATGGTLQQLFYSITVGQVESVVQLNLSASRPKDDQFILSTEKLLLSHSGFYLCAWSLGLGGGAETLYFGSGTRLTVL.

This clone has just a few counts. Gene labels here are mouse ones. The sequenced CDR3 bases are TGTGCCAGCAGGGGACTGGGGGTCCAAGAC. It codes for CASRGLGVQD. The full CDR3 is CASRGLGVQDTQYF. The gene calls are TRBV13-1 and TRBJ2-5, with TRBD2 matching 11 bases. Read sequence stops 4 residues before the CDR3 end, and the germline J gene provides the missing end. J lost 2 bases, V lost 5 bases, and 1 base had no gene match. CDR1 is NSHNY, CDR2 SYGAGN, per germline. This CDR3 region has 14 residues.

In this sample, this clone turned up a few times. The gene names here belong to mouse. Coverage ceases 4 residues before the CDR3 finishes, and the germline J gene fills in the end. V and J are TRBV13-3 and TRBJ2-5; 8 bases fit TRBD2. The germline V gene encodes CDR1 NNHDY and CDR2 SYVADS. The CDR3 sequence is 14 residues long. Losses at the gene ends were 5 bases for V and 2 bases for J; bases not matched to a gene: 4. CDR3 in amino acids: CASSATGGQDTQYF. The covered CDR3 bases are TGTGCCAGCAGCGCCACTGGGGGCCAAGAC. Based on the CDR3 plus reference TRBV13-3 and TRBJ2-5, the full variable domain is EAAVTQSPRSKVAVTGGKVTLSCHQTNNHDYMYWYRQDTGHGLRLIHYSYVADSTEKGDIPDGYKASRPSQENFSLILELASLSQTAVYFCASSATGGQDTQYFGPGTRLLVL.

This clone was counted a few times. This may arise from a read error, as a much more abundant clone is one base away. The germline and genes are mouse ones. The read terminates 4 residues ahead of where the CDR3 ends, so the germline J gene completes it. The same CDR3 arises from other DNA sequences in this sample as well. The chain recombines TRBV13-1 with TRBJ1-1; the D is unclear. V was cut by 6 bases and J by 0 bases, with 3 bases left in between. Germline assignment: CDR1 NSHNY and CDR2 SYGAGN. This CDR3 has 11 amino acids. CDR3 amino acids: CASIANTEVFF. The DNA read from the CDR3 is TGTGCCAGCATAGCAAACACA.

There are many counts of this clone. The listed genes are named as in mouse. The missing CDR3 end, 4 residues past where the read stops, is filled in from the germline J gene. The sample carries other DNA sequences with the same CDR3. The chain combines TRBV1 with TRBJ2-7, with D perhaps matching TRBD1 (5 bases). The CDR3 covers 13 residues. CDR1 is NSQYPW, CDR2 LRSPGD, per germline (reference sequence). CDR3 DNA, as far as it was read: TGCACCTGCAGTGCAGCTCAGGGATAT. This translates into CTCSAAQGY. The full CDR3 is CTCSAAQGYEQYF.

Worth noting for this clone: The gene names given are mouse names. The read terminates 4 residues before the CDR3 end, so the remaining end is supplied by the germline J gene. V usage is TRBV1 and J usage is TRBJ2-3, with D possibly TRBD1 on 6 matching bases. Germline CDR1 and CDR2: NSQYPW and LRSPGD (reference sequence). V was clipped by 4 bases and J by 0 bases, with 11 bases between them. This CDR3 spans 15 amino acids. The CDR3 spells CTCSVRDTSAETLYF. The covered CDR3 bases are TGCACCTGCAGTGTCCGGGACACTAGTGCAGAA.

The sample holds a few counts of this clone. The gene names given are mouse names. The CDR3 end is not reached by the read, which stops 4 residues before it; the germline J gene fills it in. This chain joins TRBV31 and TRBJ2-3, with 8 bases fitting TRBD2. CDR3 length: 15 residues. CDR1 is GKSSPN and CDR2 is SITVG in the germline V gene. J gave up 3 bases and V 0 bases, and 5 bases lay outside the gene matches. The CDR3 bases that were read are TGTGCCTGGAGTCTACCCCCTGGGGGGGCAGAA. Its translation is CAWSLPPGGAE. The whole CDR3 reads CAWSLPPGGAETLYF.

A note on this clone: Any gene name here is a mouse gene name. Read data end 4 residues before the CDR3 end; the end is taken from the germline J gene. This chain connects TRBV19 to TRBJ1-1, with 8 nucleotides matching TRBD1. V was clipped by 4 bases and J by 1 base; unmatched bases: 3. There are 14 residues in the CDR3. Germline CDR1 FNHDT, CDR2 SITEND (reference sequence). CDR3 DNA (partial): TGTGCCAGCAGTCCCGGGACAGGGAACACA. This gives the protein CASSPGTGNT. The complete CDR3 sequence is CASSPGTGNTEVFF.

On this clone: Gene names denote mouse genes. The read ends 4 residues shy of where the CDR3 ends; the end is completed using the germline J gene. V usage is TRBV17 and J usage is TRBJ2-7; 8 bases match TRBD2. Trimming at V came to 2 bases and at J to 2 bases, leaving 8 bases not matched to a gene. Germline V gives CDR1 MNHDT, CDR2 YYDKIL. This CDR3 region has 16 residues. CDR3: CASSRTPNWGTYEQYF. The covered CDR3 bases are TGTGCTAGCAGTAGAACCCCGAACTGGGGGACCTAT.